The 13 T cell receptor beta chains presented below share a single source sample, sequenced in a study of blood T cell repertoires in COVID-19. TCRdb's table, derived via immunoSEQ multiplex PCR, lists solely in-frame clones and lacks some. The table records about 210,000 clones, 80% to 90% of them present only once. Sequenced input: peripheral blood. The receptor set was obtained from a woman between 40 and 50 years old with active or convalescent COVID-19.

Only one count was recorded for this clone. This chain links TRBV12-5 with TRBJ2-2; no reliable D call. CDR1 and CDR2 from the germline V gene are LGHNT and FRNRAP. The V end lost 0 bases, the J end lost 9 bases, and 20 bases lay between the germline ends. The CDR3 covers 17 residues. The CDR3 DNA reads TGTGCTAGTGGTTTGGTAGCGCGAGAGCTAGAGGTCCGGGAGCTGTTTTTT. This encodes CASGLVARELEVRELFF.

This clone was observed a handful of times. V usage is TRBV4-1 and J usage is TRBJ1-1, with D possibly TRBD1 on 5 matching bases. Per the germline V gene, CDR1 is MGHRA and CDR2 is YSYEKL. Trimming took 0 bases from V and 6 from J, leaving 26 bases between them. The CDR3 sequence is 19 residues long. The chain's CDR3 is CASSQDDGFMGRGGAEAFF. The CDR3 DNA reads TGCGCCAGCAGCCAAGATGACGGGTTTATGGGAAGGGGTGGTGCTGAAGCTTTCTTT.

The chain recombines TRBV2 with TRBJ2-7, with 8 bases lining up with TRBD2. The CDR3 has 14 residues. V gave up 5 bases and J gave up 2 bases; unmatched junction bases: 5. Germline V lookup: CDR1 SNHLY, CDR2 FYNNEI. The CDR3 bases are TGTGCCAGCAGTCGGGCTAGCGGGCCCTACGAGCAGTACTTC. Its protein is CASSRASGPYEQYF. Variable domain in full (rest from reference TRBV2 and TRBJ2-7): EPEVTQTPSHQVTQMGQEVILRCVPISNHLYFYWYRQILGQKVEFLVSFYNNEISEKSEIFDDQFSVERPDGSNFTLKIRSTKLEDSAMYFCASSRASGPYEQYFGPGTRLTVT.

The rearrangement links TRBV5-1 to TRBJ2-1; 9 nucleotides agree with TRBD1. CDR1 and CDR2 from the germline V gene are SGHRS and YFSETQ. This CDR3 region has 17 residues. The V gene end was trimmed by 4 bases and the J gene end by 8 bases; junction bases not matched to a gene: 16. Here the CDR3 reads CASSHRNPTGGVDEQFF. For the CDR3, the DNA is TGCGCCAGCAGCCACAGAAACCCAACAGGGGGCGTGGATGAGCAGTTCTTC.

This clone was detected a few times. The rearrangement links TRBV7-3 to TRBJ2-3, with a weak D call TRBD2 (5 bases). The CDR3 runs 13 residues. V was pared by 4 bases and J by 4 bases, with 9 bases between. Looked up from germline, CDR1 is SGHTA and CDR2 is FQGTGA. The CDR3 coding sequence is TGTGCCAGCAGCTCCCCAGCGGCAGATACGCAGTATTTT. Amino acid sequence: CASSSPAADTQYF.

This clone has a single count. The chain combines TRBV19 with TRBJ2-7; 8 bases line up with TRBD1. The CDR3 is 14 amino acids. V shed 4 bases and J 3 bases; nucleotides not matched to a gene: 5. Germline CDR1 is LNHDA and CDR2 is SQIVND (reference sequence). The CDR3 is CASSTGQGNYEQYF. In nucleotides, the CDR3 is TGTGCCAGTAGTACTGGACAGGGAAACTACGAGCAGTACTTC.

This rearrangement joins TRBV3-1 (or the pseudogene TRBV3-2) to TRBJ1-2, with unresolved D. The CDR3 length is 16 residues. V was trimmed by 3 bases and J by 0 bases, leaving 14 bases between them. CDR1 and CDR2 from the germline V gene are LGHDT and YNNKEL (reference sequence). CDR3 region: CASSQLMRETNYGYTF. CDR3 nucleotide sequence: TGTGCCAGCAGCCAGCTTATGAGGGAAACTAACTATGGCTACACCTTC.

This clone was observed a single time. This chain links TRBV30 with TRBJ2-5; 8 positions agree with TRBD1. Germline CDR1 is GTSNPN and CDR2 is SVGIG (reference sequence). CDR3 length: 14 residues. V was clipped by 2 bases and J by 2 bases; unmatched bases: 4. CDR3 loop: CAWSPGQVQETQYF. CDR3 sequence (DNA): TGTGCCTGGAGTCCGGGACAGGTACAAGAGACCCAGTACTTC. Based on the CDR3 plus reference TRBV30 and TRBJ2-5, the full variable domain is SQTIHQWPATLVQPVGSPLSLECTVEGTSNPNLYWYRQAAGRGLQLLFYSVGIGQISSEVPQNLSASRPQDRQFILSSKKLLLSDSGFYLCAWSPGQVQETQYFGPGTRLLVL.

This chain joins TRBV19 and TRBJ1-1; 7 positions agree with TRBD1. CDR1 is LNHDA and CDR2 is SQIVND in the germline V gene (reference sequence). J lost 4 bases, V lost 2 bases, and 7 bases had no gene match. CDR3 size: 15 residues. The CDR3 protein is CASSIRGQVGTEAFF. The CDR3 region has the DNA TGTGCCAGTAGTATAAGGGGGCAGGTGGGCACTGAAGCTTTCTTT.

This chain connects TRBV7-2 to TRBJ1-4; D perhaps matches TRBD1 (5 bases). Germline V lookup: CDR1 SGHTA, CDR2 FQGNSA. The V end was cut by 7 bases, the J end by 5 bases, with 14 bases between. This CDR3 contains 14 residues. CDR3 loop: CASNIGGGNEKLFF. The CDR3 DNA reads TGTGCCAGCAATATCGGGGGGGGGAATGAAAAACTGTTTTTT. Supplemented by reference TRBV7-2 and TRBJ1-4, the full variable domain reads GAGVSQSPSNKVTEKGKDVELRCDPISGHTALYWYRQSLGQGLEFLIYFQGNSAPDKSGLPSDRFSAERTGGSVSTLTIQRTQQEDSAVYLCASNIGGGNEKLFFGSGTQLSVL.

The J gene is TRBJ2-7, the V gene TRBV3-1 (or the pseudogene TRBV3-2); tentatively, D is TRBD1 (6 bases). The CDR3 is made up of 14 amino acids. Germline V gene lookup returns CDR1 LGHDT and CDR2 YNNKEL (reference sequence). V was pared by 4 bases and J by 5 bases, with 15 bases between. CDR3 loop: CASSRVTGMDEQYF. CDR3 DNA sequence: TGTGCCAGCAGCCGGGTAACAGGGATGGACGAGCAGTACTTC.

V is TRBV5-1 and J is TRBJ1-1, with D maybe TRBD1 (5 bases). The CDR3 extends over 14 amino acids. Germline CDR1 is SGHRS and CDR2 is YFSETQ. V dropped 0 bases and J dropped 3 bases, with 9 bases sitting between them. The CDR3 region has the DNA TGCGCCAGCAGCTTGGAACAGGCGTACACTGAAGCTTTCTTT. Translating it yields CASSLEQAYTEAFF.

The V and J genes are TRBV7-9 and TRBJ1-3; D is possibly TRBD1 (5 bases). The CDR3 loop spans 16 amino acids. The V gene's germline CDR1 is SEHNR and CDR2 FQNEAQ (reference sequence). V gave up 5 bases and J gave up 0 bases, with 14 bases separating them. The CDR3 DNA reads TGTGCCAGCAGCCGACCCACAGGCCCCTCTGGAAACACCATATATTTT. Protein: CASSRPTGPSGNTIYF.